Below, 11 T cell receptor beta chains from the same sample are listed, as sequenced in a study of T cells in women clearing cervical HPV infection. Sequenced by immunoSEQ multiplex PCR; TCRdb stores in-frame clones only, minus some. The record lists about 24,000 clones, of which the ten most abundant hold about 5.5%. Sequencing was done on a sample of blood buffy coat. These TCRs come from a woman aged 18-70 years with a cervical HPV16 infection that either progressed to CIN3+ or cleared (not recorded which).

As to this clone: The read finishes 3 residues shy of the CDR3 end, and the germline J gene is used to complete it. The chain uses TRBV10-1 and TRBJ2-3; no clear D gene. Germline values: CDR1 WNHNN, CDR2 SYGVQD (reference sequence). CDR3 length equals 14 residues. Trimming took off 2 bases at V and 1 base at J, with 7 bases between the two ends. The CDR3 reads CASSEIQGTDTQYF. The part of the CDR3 DNA that was read is TGCGCCAGCAGTGAGATCCAGGGCACAGATACG.

In regard to this clone: The CDR3 extends 3 residues past the end of the read, so its final part is completed from the germline J gene. This chain links TRBV5-4 with TRBJ2-5; TRBD2 matches at 11 bases. The CDR3 is 15 residues long. Germline trimming cut 4 bases from V and 2 bases from J; bases unmatched to any gene: 4. Germline V gene sequence: CDR1 SGHNT, CDR2 YYREEE (reference sequence). CDR3 loop: CASSERLAGQETQYF. The covered CDR3 bases are TGTGCCAGCAGCGAAAGACTAGCGGGGCAAGAGACC.

As for this clone: The read ends 3 residues shy of where the CDR3 ends; the end is completed using the germline J gene. This chain connects TRBV19 to TRBJ2-5; a weak D match, TRBD1 (6 bases). V was shortened by 0 bases and J by 5 bases, with 13 bases between the two germline ends. This CDR3 region has 15 residues. Germline V gene lookup returns CDR1 LNHDA and CDR2 SQIVND (reference sequence). The sequenced CDR3 bases are TGTGCCAGTAGTATAGATCTCTGGGGGCGGGAGACC. This encodes CASSIDLWGRET. The full CDR3 protein reads CASSIDLWGRETQYF.

To note about this clone: The CDR3 is cut off 3 residues early in the read; its end comes from the germline J gene. The rearrangement joins TRBV6-1 to TRBJ2-2; TRBD1 agrees at 7 bases. The CDR3 consists of 14 residues. Germline lookup yields CDR1 MNHNS and CDR2 SASEGT. The CDR3 loop reads CASSGQGRSEKLFF. The DNA read from the CDR3 is TGTGCCAGCAGTGGACAGGGACGGAGCGAAAAG.

With respect to this clone: The read terminates 3 residues before the CDR3 end, so the remaining end is supplied by the germline J gene. The rearrangement joins TRBV12-3 or TRBV12-4 to TRBJ2-5, with 9 bases that match TRBD2. V lost 3 bases, J lost 4 bases, and 9 bases stayed unmatched. CDR3 size: 16 residues. The CDR3 sequence is CASSFTTSGRRETQYF. The sequenced part of the CDR3 DNA is TGTGCCAGCAGTTTTACGACTAGCGGACGAAGAGAGACC.

Turning to this clone: The read terminates 3 residues before the CDR3 end, so the remaining end is supplied by the germline J gene. V usage is TRBV5-1 and J usage is TRBJ2-6; D may correspond to TRBD1 or TRBD2 (5 bases each). The CDR3 has 14 amino acids. Germline V gene data show CDR1 as SGHRS and CDR2 as YFSETQ. Trimming cost V 7 bases and J 4 bases, with 12 bases left between them. The CDR3 sequence: CASDQGAGANVLTF. The DNA read from the CDR3 is TGCGCCAGCGACCAGGGAGCGGGGGCCAACGTC.

In regard to this clone: The missing CDR3 end, 3 residues past where the read stops, is filled in from the germline J gene. J is TRBJ2-3 and V is TRBV19; 9 positions agree with TRBD1. This CDR3 contains 17 residues. Germline V CDR1 and CDR2: LNHDA, SQIVND (reference sequence). V dropped 5 bases and J dropped 5; count of bases not matched to a gene: 14. The sequenced CDR3 bases are TGTGCCAGTAGTTCGCACCTGGGACAGGGATTTCGAGATACG. This encodes CASSSHLGQGFRDT. The entire CDR3 reads CASSSHLGQGFRDTQYF.

For this clone: The read falls 3 residues short of the CDR3 end, and the missing part is taken from the germline J gene. The V call is TRBV19, the J call TRBJ2-3; 12 nucleotides match TRBD2. This CDR3 spans 18 amino acids. Per the germline V gene, CDR1 is LNHDA and CDR2 is SQIVND (reference sequence). The CDR3 protein is CASSRSASGGAREETQYF. The DNA read from the CDR3 is TGTGCCAGTAGTAGGTCCGCTAGCGGGGGGGCCCGGGAGGAGACG.

Note on this clone: The read ends 3 residues before the CDR3 terminus; that terminus is restored from the germline J gene. The chain combines TRBV7-3 with TRBJ1-1, with D perhaps matching TRBD1 (6 bases). Trimming left V 6 bases short and J 1 base short, with 9 bases between. CDR1 and CDR2 (germline): SGHTA, FQGTGA. There are 13 residues in the CDR3. CDR3: CASSLQGNTEAFF. CDR3 bases read: TGTGCCAGCAGTCTACAGGGGAACACTGAA.

For this clone: The sequence runs out 3 residues before the end of the CDR3; the remainder is reconstructed from the germline J gene. The chain employs TRBV29-1 and TRBJ2-7, with a weak D call TRBD1 (6 bases). Germline assignment: CDR1 SQVTM and CDR2 ANQGSEA. The V and J ends lost 1 base and 5 bases respectively, with 18 bases between them. This CDR3 is built from 15 residues. CDR3 sequence: CSVEVDHREINEQYF. Partial CDR3 DNA: TGCAGCGTTGAAGTTGATCACAGGGAGATAAACGAG.

About this clone itself: The observed sequence ends 3 residues before the CDR3 terminus, with the missing tail filled in from the germline J gene. The gene calls are TRBV2 and TRBJ2-3; D perhaps matches TRBD1 (5 bases). Trimming took off 6 bases at V and 1 base at J, with 14 bases between the two ends. The CDR3 runs 15 residues. Germline V gene data show CDR1 as SNHLY and CDR2 as FYNNEI. Partial CDR3 DNA: TGTGCCAGCAGCCAGTCAGGGCTCCGCACAGATACG. Encoded protein: CASSQSGLRTDT. The full-length CDR3 reads as CASSQSGLRTDTQYF.